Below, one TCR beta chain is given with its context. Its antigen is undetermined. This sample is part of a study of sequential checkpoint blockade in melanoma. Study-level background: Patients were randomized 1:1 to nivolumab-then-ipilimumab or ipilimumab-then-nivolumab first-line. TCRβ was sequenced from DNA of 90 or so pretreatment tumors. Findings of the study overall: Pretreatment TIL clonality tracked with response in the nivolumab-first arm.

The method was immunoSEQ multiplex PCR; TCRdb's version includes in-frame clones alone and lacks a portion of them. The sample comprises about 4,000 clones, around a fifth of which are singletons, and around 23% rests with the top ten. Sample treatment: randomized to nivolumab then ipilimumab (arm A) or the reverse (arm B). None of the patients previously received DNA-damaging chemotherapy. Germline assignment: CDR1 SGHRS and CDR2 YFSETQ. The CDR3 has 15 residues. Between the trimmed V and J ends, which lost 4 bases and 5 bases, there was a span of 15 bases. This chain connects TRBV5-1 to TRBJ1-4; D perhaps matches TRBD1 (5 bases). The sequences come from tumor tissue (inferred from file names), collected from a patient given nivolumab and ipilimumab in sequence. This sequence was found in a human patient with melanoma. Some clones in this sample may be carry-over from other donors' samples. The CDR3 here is CASSLQGARNEKLFF. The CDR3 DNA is TGCGCCAGCAGCCTCCAAGGGGCACGAAATGAAAAACTGTTTTTT.